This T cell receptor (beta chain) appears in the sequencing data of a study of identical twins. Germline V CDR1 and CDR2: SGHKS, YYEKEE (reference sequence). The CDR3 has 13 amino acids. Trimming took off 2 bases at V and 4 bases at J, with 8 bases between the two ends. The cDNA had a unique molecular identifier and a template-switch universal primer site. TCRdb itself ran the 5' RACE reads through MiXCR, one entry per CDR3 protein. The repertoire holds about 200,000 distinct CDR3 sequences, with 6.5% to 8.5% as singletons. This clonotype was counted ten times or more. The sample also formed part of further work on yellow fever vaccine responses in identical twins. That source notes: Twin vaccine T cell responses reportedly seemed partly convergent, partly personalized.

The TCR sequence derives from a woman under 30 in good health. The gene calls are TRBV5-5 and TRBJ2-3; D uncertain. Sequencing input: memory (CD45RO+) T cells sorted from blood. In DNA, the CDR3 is TGTGCCAGCAGCTTCTCCGGGCCAGATACGCAGTATTTT. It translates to CASSFSGPDTQYF.